A selection of T cell receptor beta chains follows, all from one sample in a study of spatial heterogeneity in lung cancer. TCRdb re-called the 5' RACE reads with MiXCR, one entry per CDR3 protein. The repertoire holds tens of thousands of distinct CDR3 sequences, with roughly a fifth as singletons. Here the sequenced sample was PBMCs, taken at follow-up. The source is a male donor with early-stage non-small cell lung cancer. Each CDR3 is given with its conserved first and last residue. A D gene is named only where the DNA matches it firmly. Some rows mark clone size as missing; the rest say once, few, many or name a class of expanded clone.

d_call	j_call	clone_size	v_call	cdr3_aa	cdr3_nt
-	TRBJ2-7	-	TRBV7-2	CASSLGVMGSEQYF	TGTGCCAGCAGCTTAGGAGTAATGGGGAGCGAGCAGTACTTC
-	TRBJ2-2	-	TRBV7-3	CASSRTLAGELFF	TGTGCCAGCAGCCGAACGCTTGCCGGGGAGCTGTTTTTT
-	TRBJ1-2	few	TRBV4-3	CASSQDGRGYTF	TGCGCCAGCAGCCAAGATGGTAGAGGCTACACCTTC
-	TRBJ1-6	few	TRBV10-3	CAISDSTINNSPLHF	TGTGCCATCAGTGATAGCACAATCAATAATTCACCCCTCCACTTT
-	TRBJ2-5	-	TRBV4-2	CASSQDGDRKQETQYF	TGTGCCAGCAGCCAAGATGGAGACAGAAAACAAGAGACCCAGTACTTC
-	TRBJ1-1	-	TRBV5-5	CASSQLQGGTEAFF	TGTGCCAGCAGCCAATTGCAGGGCGGGACTGAAGCTTTCTTT
-	TRBJ2-2	once	TRBV6-2/TRBV6-3	CASSYGFYGATGELFF	TGTGCCAGCAGTTACGGGTTCTACGGGGCTACCGGGGAGCTGTTTTTT
-	TRBJ1-5	many	TRBV6-1	CASSVLQGSGNQPQHF	TGTGCCAGCAGTGTCCTACAGGGTTCAGGCAATCAGCCCCAGCATTTT
TRBD1	TRBJ2-3	-	TRBV19	CASSRRTGGLGTDTQYF	TGTGCCAGTAGTCGACGGACAGGGGGCCTGGGTACAGATACGCAGTATTTT
-	TRBJ1-1	-	TRBV6-5	CATSGTGNTEAFF	TGTGCCACTTCCGGGACGGGGAACACTGAAGCTTTCTTT
-	TRBJ1-3	-	TRBV4-1	CASSQDGLSGNTIYF	TGCGCCAGCAGCCAAGACGGGCTCTCTGGAAACACCATATATTTT
-	TRBJ2-5	many	TRBV7-9	CASSQSREIGETQYF	TGTGCCAGCAGCCAATCCAGGGAAATCGGGGAGACCCAGTACTTC
-	TRBJ1-6	many	TRBV30	CAWSDVTEVSPLHF	TGTGCCTGGAGCGACGTCACCGAAGTTTCACCCCTCCACTTT
-	TRBJ2-7	-	TRBV5-1	CASSLDYLTEVNEQYF	TGCGCCAGCAGCTTGGATTACTTGACAGAGGTGAACGAGCAGTACTTC
-	TRBJ1-5	-	TRBV12-3/TRBV12-4	CASSFTEGRGNQPQHF	TGTGCCAGCAGTTTTACGGAGGGGAGGGGCAATCAGCCCCAGCATTTT
-	TRBJ2-7	many	TRBV6-5	CASSYSGADQYF	TGTGCCAGCAGTTACTCGGGGGCTGACCAGTACTTC
-	TRBJ2-3	many	TRBV4-1	CASSPQLAETDTQYF	TGCGCCAGCAGCCCCCAGTTGGCAGAAACAGATACGCAGTATTTT
TRBD2	TRBJ2-3	-	TRBV24-1	CATSGAAGGPSDTQYF	TGTGCCACCTCCGGAGCGGCGGGGGGGCCGTCGGATACGCAGTATTTT
-	TRBJ2-1	-	TRBV10-3	CAISEVSPEQFF	TGTGCCATCAGTGAGGTTTCGCCTGAGCAGTTCTTC
-	TRBJ1-2	few	TRBV4-1	CASSQPRQNYGYTF	TGCGCCAGCAGCCAACCGAGACAAAACTATGGCTACACCTTC
-	TRBJ1-5	many	TRBV7-9	CASSPGTPGYNQPQHF	TGTGCCAGCAGCCCCGGGACTCCGGGCTACAATCAGCCCCAGCATTTT
-	TRBJ2-1	-	TRBV29-1	CSVDEYNEQFF	TGCAGCGTTGACGAATACAATGAGCAGTTCTTC
TRBD2	TRBJ2-5	-	TRBV3-1	CASSPGLALGETQYF	TGTGCCAGCAGCCCGGGACTAGCTTTGGGGGAGACCCAGTACTTC
-	TRBJ1-4	many	TRBV3-1	CASRSTEKLFF	TGTGCCAGCAGGTCAACGGAAAAACTGTTTTTT
-	TRBJ2-5	-	TRBV24-1	CATSDGGRLKTQYF	TGTGCCACCAGTGACGGGGGGCGCTTAAAGACCCAGTACTTC
-	TRBJ1-4	few	TRBV30	CAWSVQENEKLFF	TGTGCCTGGAGTGTTCAGGAGAATGAAAAACTGTTTTTT
TRBD1	TRBJ2-3	-	TRBV11-2	CASSQRDRGILTDTQYF	TGTGCCAGCAGCCAAAGAGACAGGGGGATACTCACAGATACGCAGTATTTT
-	TRBJ2-3	-	TRBV20-1	CSVTRSSSTDTQYF	TGCAGTGTTACGCGTTCGTCTAGCACAGATACGCAGTATTTT
TRBD1	TRBJ1-1	-	TRBV6-1	CASRIFGQANTEAFF	TGTGCCAGCAGAATTTTTGGACAGGCGAACACTGAAGCTTTCTTT
-	TRBJ2-7	few	TRBV7-8	CASSSPSGSYEQYF	TGTGCCAGCAGCTCCCCCTCCGGGAGCTACGAGCAGTACTTC
TRBD1	TRBJ2-5	few	TRBV15	CATSRDRGETQYF	TGTGCCACCAGCAGAGACAGGGGGGAGACCCAGTACTTC
-	TRBJ1-1	few	TRBV14	CASSQESRNTEAFF	TGTGCCAGCAGCCAAGAGTCCAGGAACACTGAAGCTTTCTTT
TRBD1	TRBJ1-4	-	TRBV11-1	CASSLNRGGEKLFF	TGTGCCAGCAGCTTGAACAGGGGCGGCGAAAAACTGTTTTTT